The present T cell receptor (beta chain) was sequenced within a study of blood T cell repertoires in COVID-19. Study at large: Samples representing acute and convalescent COVID-19 were sourced from the United States, Italy and Spain.

Only in-frame clones appear in the TCRdb table, and some are missing; sequencing was by immunoSEQ multiplex PCR. The sample lists roughly 220,000 clones; 70% to 85% were seen once. The ends were cut back, 3 bases at V and 6 bases at J, with 25 bases in the middle. The CDR3 extends over 17 amino acids. CDR1 is SGHRS, CDR2 YFSETQ, per germline. The sequencing sample was made of peripheral blood. The V and J genes are TRBV5-1 and TRBJ2-7, with D unclear. This TCR came from a woman aged 40 to 50 who had recovered from COVID-19. This CDR3 reads CASSSSPRPHNGGEQYF. In nucleotides, the CDR3 is TGCGCCAGCAGCTCCTCCCCCCGTCCACACAACGGCGGCGAGCAGTACTTC.